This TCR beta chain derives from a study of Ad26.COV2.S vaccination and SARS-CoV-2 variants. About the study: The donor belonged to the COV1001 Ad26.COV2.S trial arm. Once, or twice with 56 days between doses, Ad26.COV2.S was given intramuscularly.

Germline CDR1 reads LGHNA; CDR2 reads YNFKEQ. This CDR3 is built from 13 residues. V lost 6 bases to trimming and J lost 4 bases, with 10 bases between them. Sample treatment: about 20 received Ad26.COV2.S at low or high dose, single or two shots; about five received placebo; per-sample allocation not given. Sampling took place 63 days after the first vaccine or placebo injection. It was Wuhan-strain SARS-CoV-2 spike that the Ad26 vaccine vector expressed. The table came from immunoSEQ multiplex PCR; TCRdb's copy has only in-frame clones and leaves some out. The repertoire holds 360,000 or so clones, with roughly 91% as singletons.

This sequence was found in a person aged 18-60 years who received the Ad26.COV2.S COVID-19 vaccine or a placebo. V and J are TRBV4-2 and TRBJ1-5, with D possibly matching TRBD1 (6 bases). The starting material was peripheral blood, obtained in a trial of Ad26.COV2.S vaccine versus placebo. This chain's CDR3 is CASSSTGNQPQHF. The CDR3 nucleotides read TGTGCCAGCAGTTCTACAGGGAATCAGCCCCAGCATTTT.